The 13 T cell receptor beta chains below all came from one sample that was sequenced in a study of molecular identifiers for immune sequencing clone quantification. TCRdb passed the PCR reads through MiXCR, listing each CDR3 protein once. Of under 600,000 distinct CDR3 sequences in the sample, roughly 26% were seen once. Sequencing was carried out using naive CD8+ T cells from blood, with Jurkat cell RNA spiked in. The subset was: FACS-sorted CD8+CD4-CCR7+CD45RA+ naive T cells. These receptors came from a human donor in good health. Some libraries in this study had Jurkat cell RNA spiked in.

This clonotype has ten or more counts. The J gene is TRBJ1-5, the V gene TRBV15; TRBD1 might be the D (5 bases). Germline V gene lookup returns CDR1 LNHNV and CDR2 YYDKDF (reference sequence). Trimming shortened V by 0 bases and J by 6 bases, and 12 bases separated the two germline ends. The CDR3 extends over 15 amino acids. The CDR3 loop reads CATSRDQGFLQPQHF. CDR3 coding DNA: TGTGCCACCAGCAGAGATCAGGGTTTCCTTCAGCCCCAGCATTTT.

This clonotype was seen a handful of times. The V call is TRBV19, the J call TRBJ1-4, with 8 positions matching TRBD1. The J segment lost 7 bases and the V segment lost 4 bases, leaving 8 bases of the junction unmatched. The germline V gene encodes CDR1 LNHDA and CDR2 SQIVND (reference sequence). The CDR3 spans 15 residues. Here the CDR3 reads CASSTMGQAGEKLFF. Here the CDR3 DNA reads TGTGCCAGTAGTACGATGGGACAGGCTGGTGAAAAACTGTTTTTT.

This clonotype was counted only a few times. Relative to the germline gene, one junction end is altered; a read error may explain this. The rearrangement joins TRBV7-8 to TRBJ1-6; D gene unclear. Germline values: CDR1 SGHVS, CDR2 FQNEAQ. The CDR3 is 15 amino acids. CDR3 sequence reads: CANSKSPSSPSPLHF. The DNA for the CDR3 is TGTGCCAACAGCAAAAGCCCGTCCAGTCCTTCACCCCTCCACTTT. Combining the CDR3 with reference TRBV7-8 and TRBJ1-6 gives the whole variable domain GAGVSQSPRYKVAKRGQDVALRCDPISGHVSLFWYQQALGQGPEFLTYFQNEAQLDKSGLPSDRFFAERPEGSVSTLKIQRTQQEDSAVYLCANSKSPSSPSPLHFGNGTRLTVT.

V usage is TRBV11-2 and J usage is TRBJ2-5; no clear D. CDR1 and CDR2 from the germline V gene are SGHAT and FQNNGV. The CDR3 contains 15 residues. V shed 5 bases and J shed 0 bases, with 13 bases lying between them. The CDR3 DNA follows: TGTGCCAGCAGCCCGCCCCGGGTGGACCAAGAGACCCAGTACTTC. Protein: CASSPPRVDQETQYF.

The chain employs TRBV14 and TRBJ2-7; possibly TRBD1 for D (6 bases). V was cut by 3 bases and J by 3 bases, with 18 bases left in between. Germline V lookup: CDR1 SGHDN, CDR2 FVKESK. The length of the CDR3 is 16 residues. CDR3 in amino acids: CASSQTEGEYLYEQYF. In nucleotides, the CDR3 is TGTGCCAGCAGCCAGACCGAGGGGGAGTACCTCTACGAGCAGTACTTC.

This clonotype has a handful of counts. J is TRBJ2-7 and V is TRBV30; D unclear. V was clipped by 2 bases and J by 5 bases, with 13 bases between them. There are 13 residues in the CDR3. In germline, CDR1 is GTSNPN, CDR2 SVGIG (reference sequence). This CDR3 reads CAWSSYRANEQYF. CDR3 bases: TGTGCCTGGAGTTCCTACCGGGCGAACGAGCAGTACTTC.

The rearrangement joins TRBV27 to TRBJ2-7; perhaps D is TRBD1 or TRBD2 (5 bases each). Per the germline V gene, CDR1 is MNHEY and CDR2 is SMNVEV (reference sequence). V lost 3 bases to trimming and J lost 1 base, with 13 bases between them. CDR3 length: 15 residues. In nucleotides, the CDR3 is TGTGCCAGCAGTTTGGTGCGAGGGGCTTCCTACGAGCAGTACTTC. Translating it yields CASSLVRGASYEQYF.

This rearrangement joins TRBV7-9 to TRBJ2-7; TRBD1 aligns across 7 bases. This CDR3 is built from 16 residues. Trimming cost V 4 bases and J 2 bases; bases outside gene matches: 11. Germline CDR1 reads SEHNR; CDR2 reads FQNEAQ (reference sequence). CDR3 bases: TGTGCCAGCAGCTCGAGGGACAGCACTCCAACCTACGAGCAGTACTTC. Amino acids: CASSSRDSTPTYEQYF.

This clonotype occurred a few times. The V call is TRBV7-9, the J call TRBJ2-7; 8 bases align to TRBD1. Germline-derived CDR1 and CDR2 are SEHNR and FQNEAQ (reference sequence). The CDR3 runs 15 residues. After removal of 7 bases from V and 0 bases from J, the junction contained 8 bases not matched to a gene. CDR3 loop: CASTGDRFSSYEQYF. CDR3 in DNA: TGTGCCAGCACCGGGGACAGGTTCAGCTCCTACGAGCAGTACTTC.

Concerning this clonotype itself: A read error may explain this, as a much larger clone is one base away. This chain joins TRBV5-1 and TRBJ2-7; D tentatively reads TRBD1 or TRBD2 (6 bases each). The germline V and J ends were trimmed by 5 bases and 4 bases, with 19 bases remaining between them. CDR3 length: 15 amino acids. Germline assignment: CDR1 SGHRS and CDR2 YFSETQ. The CDR3 sequence is CASSPVEGDLYEQYF. In DNA, the CDR3 is TGCGCCAGCAGTCCGGTGGAGGGGGACTTGTACGAGCAGTACTTC.

The chain carries TRBV20-1 and TRBJ2-2, with D perhaps matching TRBD1 (6 bases). Trimming shortened V by 6 bases and J by 2 bases, and 22 bases separated the two germline ends. The CDR3 spans 17 residues. Germline V lookup: CDR1 DFQATT, CDR2 SNEGSKA (reference sequence). In nucleotides, the CDR3 is TGCAGTGCCGAATCCCCTCAGACAGGCCGAAACACCGGGGAGCTGTTTTTT. It encodes CSAESPQTGRNTGELFF.

This clonotype was recorded a few times. V is TRBV13 and J is TRBJ2-3, with TRBD2 matching 14 bases. The V gene's germline CDR1 is PRHDT and CDR2 FYEKMQ (reference sequence). The J segment lost 5 bases and the V segment lost 5 bases, leaving 9 bases of the junction unmatched. The length of the CDR3 is 17 residues. CDR3 residues: CASSGQTSGGAVDTQYF. The CDR3 DNA sequence: TGTGCCAGCAGCGGACAGACTAGCGGGGGGGCTGTAGATACGCAGTATTTT.

This clonotype was seen more than once but under ten times. The rearrangement uses TRBV19 and TRBJ2-3, with TRBD1 as a possible D gene (6 bases). The ends were cut back, 1 base at V and 3 bases at J, with 11 bases in the middle. CDR3 length: 15 residues. Germline CDR1 LNHDA, CDR2 SQIVND (reference sequence). CDR3 coding DNA: TGTGCCAGTAGTATAGTTGGCAGGGGAACAGATACGCAGTATTTT. Translation: CASSIVGRGTDTQYF.